A single sample is the source of the 23 T cell receptor beta chains below, sequenced in a study of blood T cells in healthy people across ages. A second about 7 to 12 cycle PCR used barcoded and J-beta primers. In TCRdb, the 5' RACE reads were re-called with MiXCR into one record per CDR3 protein. The sample includes almost 1 million distinct CDR3 sequences, just over 50% of them seen just once. Material for sequencing was blood. Receptors originate from a woman aged 55-70 years in good health.

V and J are TRBV12-3 or TRBV12-4 and TRBJ1-2; D is ambiguous. V was cut by 3 bases and J by 4 bases, with 6 bases left in between. This CDR3 region has 12 residues. CDR3 region: CASSFNPYGYTF. As DNA, the CDR3 is TGTGCCAGCAGTTTCAACCCCTATGGCTACACCTTC.

The chain links TRBV25-1 to TRBJ2-5, with 9 bases fitting TRBD2. This CDR3 contains 16 residues. Germline V CDR1 and CDR2: MGHDK, SYGVNS. J lost 5 bases, V lost 6 bases, and 13 bases had no gene match. The CDR3 DNA reads TGTGCCAGCAGCCCCATTTTAGCGGGAGTATGGGAGACCCAGTACTTC. Translating it yields CASSPILAGVWETQYF.

Turning to this clonotype: At one of its ends the junction is not consistent with the germline gene, which may arise from a read error. The chain couples TRBV3-1 to TRBJ2-7, with D perhaps TRBD1 (6 bases). The germline CDR1 and CDR2 sequences are LGHDT and YNNKEL (reference sequence). This CDR3 comprises 13 residues. The CDR3 DNA follows: TGTGTCAGCAGCCGGAAAGGGACACCCGAGCAGTACTTC. It codes for CVSSRKGTPEQYF.

The rearrangement uses TRBV28 and TRBJ1-2; 8 positions match TRBD1. Germline trimming cut 6 bases from V and 8 bases from J; bases unmatched to any gene: 5. CDR1 is MDHEN and CDR2 is SYDVKM in the germline V gene. The CDR3 covers 12 residues. The CDR3: CASRNRGGGYTF. The DNA for the CDR3 is TGTGCCAGCAGGAACAGGGGGGGGGGCTACACCTTC.

This chain uses TRBV27 with TRBJ2-7; TRBD1 might be the D (5 bases). The V gene lost 7 bases and the J gene lost 0 bases, with 10 bases spanning the gap. Germline V CDR1 and CDR2: MNHEY, SMNVEV (reference sequence). CDR3 size: 13 residues. The CDR3, as DNA: TGTGCCAGCAAGTTCGACAGCTCCTACGAGCAGTACTTC. Translated, it gives CASKFDSSYEQYF.

This clonotype was picked up a small number of times. This chain uses TRBV6-2 or TRBV6-3 with TRBJ1-2; D remains unclear. V lost 0 bases and J 7 bases, leaving 6 bases between the germline ends. The CDR3 is made up of 12 amino acids. The V gene's germline CDR1 is MNHEY and CDR2 SVGEGT. The CDR3 coding sequence is TGTGCCAGCAGTTACTCGACTAGTGGCTACACCTTC. This translates into CASSYSTSGYTF.

This clonotype was seen more than once but under ten times. V and J are TRBV28 and TRBJ2-5; 11 bases fit TRBD2. Germline V gene lookup returns CDR1 MDHEN and CDR2 SYDVKM. With V trimmed by 4 bases and J by 2 bases, 6 bases remained unmatched. The CDR3 length is 16 residues. CDR3 in DNA: TGTGCCAGCAGTTCACCGCGACTAGCGGGACAAGAGACCCAGTACTTC. Its protein is CASSSPRLAGQETQYF.

This clonotype was observed at least ten times. The J gene is TRBJ2-1, the V gene TRBV27; TRBD2 matches at 9 bases. V lost 5 bases, J lost 5 bases, and 7 bases stayed unmatched. CDR3 size: 15 residues. Germline CDR1 MNHEY, CDR2 SMNVEV (reference sequence). The CDR3 DNA sequence: TGTGCCAGCAGTCCCACTGCGGGAGGGCACAATGAGCAGTTCTTC. As protein: CASSPTAGGHNEQFF.

A few counts support this clonotype. This chain connects TRBV5-1 to TRBJ2-1; D remains ambiguous. Germline CDR1 SGHRS, CDR2 YFSETQ. The CDR3 consists of 12 residues. The V end lost 4 bases, the J end lost 4 bases, and 6 bases lay between the germline ends. Here the CDR3 reads CASSLKYNEQFF. The CDR3 DNA is TGCGCCAGCAGCCTCAAGTACAATGAGCAGTTCTTC.

The chain couples TRBV20-1 to TRBJ2-1; 16 bases are shared with TRBD2. CDR1 DFQATT and CDR2 SNEGSKA come from the germline V gene (reference sequence). This CDR3 has 19 residues. The junction had 10 bases not matched to a gene; V was cut back by 1 base and J by 4 bases. The CDR3 sequence is CSARGRGLAGGPGYNEQFF. DNA of the CDR3: TGCAGTGCTAGAGGAAGGGGACTAGCGGGAGGGCCTGGGTACAATGAGCAGTTCTTC.

The J gene is TRBJ2-2, the V gene TRBV5-1, with 9 bases identical to TRBD2. V was clipped by 1 base and J by 5 bases; unmatched bases: 6. The CDR3 is 16 amino acids. Germline V gene data show CDR1 as SGHRS and CDR2 as YFSETQ. CDR3 sequence reads: CASSLLAGDVTGELFF. CDR3 bases: TGCGCCAGCAGCTTGTTAGCGGGAGACGTAACCGGGGAGCTGTTTTTT.

This clonotype was observed a few times. This chain uses TRBV11-2 with TRBJ2-5; 9 bases are a match to TRBD2. CDR3 size: 16 residues. The V gene end was trimmed by 4 bases and the J gene end by 5 bases; junction bases not matched to a gene: 11. Germline values: CDR1 SGHAT, CDR2 FQNNGV. CDR3 bases: TGTGCCAGCAGCTCGGGGACTAGCCCTTGGGGGGAGACCCAGTACTTC. Its protein product is CASSSGTSPWGETQYF. The variable domain in full, completed from reference TRBV11-2 and TRBJ2-5, reads EAGVAQSPRYKIIEKRQSVAFWCNPISGHATLYWYQQILGQGPKLLIQFQNNGVVDDSQLPKDRFSAERLKGVDSTLKIQPAKLEDSAVYLCASSSGTSPWGETQYFGPGTRLLVL.

The V call is TRBV4-2, the J call TRBJ2-5; D ambiguous. Near its end, the DNA agrees better with TRBJ2-7, so the J call may be wrong. Germline V gene lookup returns CDR1 LGHNA and CDR2 YNFKEQ. CDR3 size: 13 residues. The CDR3 nucleotides read TGTGCCAGCAGCCAAGATGAAGGGCGCGAGCAGTACTTC. Protein sequence: CASSQDEGREQYF.

The V and J genes are TRBV5-1 and TRBJ1-6, with a weak D call TRBD1 (6 bases). From germline, CDR1 is SGHRS and CDR2 YFSETQ. The V and J ends lost 6 bases and 5 bases respectively, with 9 bases between them. This CDR3 spans 13 amino acids. CDR3 nucleotide sequence: TGCGCCAGCACGGACAGCCATAATTCACCCCTCCACTTT. Its translation is CASTDSHNSPLHF.

The chain combines TRBV28 with TRBJ2-5, with 10 bases fitting TRBD1. V was pared by 10 bases and J by 3 bases, with 17 bases of the junction left unmatched. This CDR3 region has 17 residues. Germline V gives CDR1 MDHEN, CDR2 SYDVKM. The DNA of the CDR3 is TGTGCCACCGCACTGACAGGGGGCGTAAGGAGCAAAGAGACCCAGTACTTC. It is translated as CATALTGGVRSKETQYF.

The rearrangement uses TRBV29-1 and TRBJ2-2; possible D gene TRBD2, 6 bases. With 0 bases removed from V and 0 bases from J, the gap between germline ends came to 11 bases. There are 16 residues in the CDR3. Germline CDR1 SQVTM, CDR2 ANQGSEA. The chain's CDR3 is CSVEEAGGANTGELFF. In DNA, the CDR3 is TGCAGCGTTGAAGAGGCGGGCGGGGCGAACACCGGGGAGCTGTTTTTT.

The V call is TRBV7-9, the J call TRBJ2-5; tentatively, D is TRBD2 (5 bases). Between the trimmed V and J ends, which lost 4 bases and 1 base, there was a span of 19 bases. Per germline, CDR1 SEHNR and CDR2 FQNEAQ (reference sequence). The CDR3 contains 17 residues. The CDR3 nucleotides are TGTGCCAGCAGCTCCAGCCCGGGTCAAGGACTCCAAGAGACCCAGTACTTC. It codes for CASSSSPGQGLQETQYF.

CDR3 amino acids: CASSFTVGTDEQYF. The CDR3 nucleotides read TGTGCCAGCAGTTTCACCGTTGGGACGGACGAGCAGTACTTC. V usage is TRBV12-3 or TRBV12-4 and J usage is TRBJ2-7; tentatively, D is TRBD1 or TRBD2 (5 bases each). The CDR3 contains 14 residues. V dropped 3 bases and J dropped 5 bases, with 14 bases sitting between them.

The rearrangement links TRBV10-3 to TRBJ2-4; 8 positions match TRBD1. The J segment lost 3 bases and the V segment lost 4 bases, leaving 5 bases of the junction unmatched. This CDR3 has 15 amino acids. Germline CDR1 reads ENHRY; CDR2 reads SYGVKD. The CDR3 loop is CAISAGGGGKNIQYF. CDR3 nucleotide sequence: TGTGCCATCAGTGCAGGGGGCGGAGGCAAAAACATTCAGTACTTC.

The chain recombines TRBV2 with TRBJ2-6; D not resolved. The V end lost 3 bases, the J end lost 3 bases, and 9 bases lay between the germline ends. The CDR3 has 15 amino acids. Per the germline V gene, CDR1 is SNHLY and CDR2 is FYNNEI. The CDR3 bases are TGTGCCAGCAGTGAGCTAAGTGGTGGGGCCAACGTCCTGACTTTC. Protein sequence: CASSELSGGANVLTF.

This clonotype has a handful of counts. V gene TRBV5-1 combines with J gene TRBJ1-2; D not resolved. This CDR3 is built from 13 residues. CDR1 is SGHRS, CDR2 YFSETQ, per germline. Trimming left V 0 bases short and J 4 bases short, with 7 bases between. The CDR3 here is CASSLEGRYGYTF. The CDR3 DNA sequence: TGCGCCAGCAGCTTGGAGGGCCGCTATGGCTACACCTTC.

The gene calls are TRBV6-4 and TRBJ2-1; the match to TRBD2 covers 7 bases. The CDR3 covers 15 residues. The trim removed 2 bases at V and 7 bases at J, leaving 8 bases unmatched. In germline, CDR1 is MRHNA, CDR2 SNTAGT. CDR3 in DNA: TGTGCCAGCAGTGACGGGGGGGGAGCTTATAATGAGCAGTTCTTC. Encoded protein: CASSDGGGAYNEQFF.

This clonotype was seen a handful of times. The chain employs TRBV20-1 and TRBJ2-5; D unresolved. The V end lost 3 bases, the J end lost 4 bases, and 9 bases lay between the germline ends. Germline CDR1 and CDR2: DFQATT and SNEGSKA (reference sequence). The length of the CDR3 is 12 residues. This CDR3 reads CSASVPGETQYF. The CDR3 bases are TGCAGTGCTAGCGTCCCTGGAGAGACCCAGTACTTC.